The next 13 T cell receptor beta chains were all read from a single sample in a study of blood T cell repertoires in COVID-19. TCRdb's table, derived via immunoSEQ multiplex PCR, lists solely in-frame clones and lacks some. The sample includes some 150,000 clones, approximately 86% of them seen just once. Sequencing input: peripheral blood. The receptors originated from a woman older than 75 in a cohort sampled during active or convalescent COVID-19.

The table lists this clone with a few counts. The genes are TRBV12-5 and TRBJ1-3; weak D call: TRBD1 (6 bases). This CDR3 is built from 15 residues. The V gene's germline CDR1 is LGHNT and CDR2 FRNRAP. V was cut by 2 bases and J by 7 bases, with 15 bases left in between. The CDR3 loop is CASGLQTGLGNTIYF. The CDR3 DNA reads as TGTGCTAGTGGTTTGCAAACAGGGCTGGGGAACACCATATATTTT.

CDR3 sequence reads: CASSLGWSSGNTIYF. CDR3 DNA: TGCGCCAGCAGCTTGGGATGGAGCTCTGGAAACACCATATATTTT. The gene calls are TRBV5-1 and TRBJ1-3; the D is unclear. Germline CDR1 SGHRS, CDR2 YFSETQ. This CDR3 is built from 15 residues. Between the trimmed V and J ends, which lost 0 bases and 0 bases, there was a span of 7 bases.

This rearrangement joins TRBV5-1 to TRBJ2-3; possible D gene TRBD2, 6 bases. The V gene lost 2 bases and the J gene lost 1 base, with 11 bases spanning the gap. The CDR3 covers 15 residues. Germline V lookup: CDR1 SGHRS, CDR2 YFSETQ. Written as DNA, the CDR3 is TGCGCCAGCAGCTTATTAGCGGCTGGCACAGATACGCAGTATTTT. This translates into CASSLLAAGTDTQYF.

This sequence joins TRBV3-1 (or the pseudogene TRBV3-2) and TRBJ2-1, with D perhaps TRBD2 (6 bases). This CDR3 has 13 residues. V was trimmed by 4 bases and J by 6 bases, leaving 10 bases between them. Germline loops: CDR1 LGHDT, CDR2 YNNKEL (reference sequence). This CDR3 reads CASSPGGFNEQFF. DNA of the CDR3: TGTGCCAGCAGCCCCGGAGGGTTCAATGAGCAGTTCTTC.

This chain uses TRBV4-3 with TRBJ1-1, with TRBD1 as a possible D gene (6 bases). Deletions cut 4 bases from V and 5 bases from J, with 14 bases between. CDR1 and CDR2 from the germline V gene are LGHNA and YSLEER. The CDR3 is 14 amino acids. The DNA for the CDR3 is TGCGCCAGCAGCCTCACTAGGGGGAAGACTGAAGCTTTCTTT. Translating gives CASSLTRGKTEAFF.

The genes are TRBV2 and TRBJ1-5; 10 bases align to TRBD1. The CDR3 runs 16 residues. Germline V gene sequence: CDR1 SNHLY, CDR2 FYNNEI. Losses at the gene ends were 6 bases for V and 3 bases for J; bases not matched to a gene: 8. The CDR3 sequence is CASSRDRGSNNQPQHF. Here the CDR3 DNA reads TGTGCCAGCAGCCGGGACAGGGGATCGAACAATCAGCCCCAGCATTTT.

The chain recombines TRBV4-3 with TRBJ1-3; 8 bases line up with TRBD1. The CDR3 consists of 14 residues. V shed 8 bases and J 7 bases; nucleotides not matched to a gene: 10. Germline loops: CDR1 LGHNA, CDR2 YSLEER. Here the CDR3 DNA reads TGCGCCAGCCTCACGACAGGGGATTTCAACACCATATATTTT. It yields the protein CASLTTGDFNTIYF.

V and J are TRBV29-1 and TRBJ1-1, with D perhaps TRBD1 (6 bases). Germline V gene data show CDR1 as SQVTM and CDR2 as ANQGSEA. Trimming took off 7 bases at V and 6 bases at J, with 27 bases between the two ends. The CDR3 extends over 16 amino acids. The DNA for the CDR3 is TGCAGCGGGTCTCGGGTTAGGGGGACAATTCCGGCTGAAGCTTTCTTT. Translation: CSGSRVRGTIPAEAFF.

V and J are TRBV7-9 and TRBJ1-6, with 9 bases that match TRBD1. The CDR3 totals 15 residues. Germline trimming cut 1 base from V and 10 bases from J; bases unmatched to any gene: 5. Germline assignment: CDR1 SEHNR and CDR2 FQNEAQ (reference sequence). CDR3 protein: CASSLVQGAKSPLHF. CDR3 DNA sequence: TGTGCCAGCAGCTTAGTACAGGGGGCCAAGTCACCCCTCCACTTT.

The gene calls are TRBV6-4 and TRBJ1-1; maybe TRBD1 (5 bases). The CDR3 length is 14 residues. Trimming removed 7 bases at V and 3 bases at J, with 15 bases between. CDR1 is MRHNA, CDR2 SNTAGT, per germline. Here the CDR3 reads CASTPHLGDTEAFF. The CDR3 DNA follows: TGTGCCAGCACCCCCCACCTAGGGGACACTGAAGCTTTCTTT.

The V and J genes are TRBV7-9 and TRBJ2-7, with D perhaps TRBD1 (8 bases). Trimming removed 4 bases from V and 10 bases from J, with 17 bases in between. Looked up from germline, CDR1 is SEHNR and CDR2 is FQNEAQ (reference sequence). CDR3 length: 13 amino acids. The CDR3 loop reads CASSSEQGGNQYF. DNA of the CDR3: TGTGCCAGCAGCTCCGAACAGGGGGGGAATCAGTACTTC.

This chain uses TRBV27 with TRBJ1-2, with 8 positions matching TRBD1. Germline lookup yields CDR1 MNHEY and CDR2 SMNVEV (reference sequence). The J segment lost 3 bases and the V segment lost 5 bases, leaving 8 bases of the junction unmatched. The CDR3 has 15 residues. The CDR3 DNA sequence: TGTGCCAGCAGTGTAAACAGGGGGTACCACTATGGCTACACCTTC. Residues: CASSVNRGYHYGYTF.

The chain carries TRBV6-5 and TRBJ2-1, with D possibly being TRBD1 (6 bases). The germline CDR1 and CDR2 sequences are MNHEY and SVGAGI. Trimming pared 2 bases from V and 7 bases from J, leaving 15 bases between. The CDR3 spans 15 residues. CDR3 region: CASSYRQAQGNEQFF. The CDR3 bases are TGTGCCAGCAGTTACCGGCAGGCCCAGGGGAATGAGCAGTTCTTC.